What follows is one T cell receptor beta chain and its context. The antigen remains undetermined. Naive CD8 isolation took CD45RO-negative cells positively selected for CCR7 and excluded terminally differentiated effector memory CD45RA+ cells. Free of recent acute infections or vaccinations, the donors were healthy HIV-negative adults. Every donor, a Caucasian adult, lived in Nashville, Tennessee. Sequencing used immunoSEQ multiplex PCR; TCRdb keeps in-frame clones, though not all of them. The sample has 600,000 or so clones; about 95% are singletons. This record comes from a study of shared clonotypes between healthy human individuals. The wider study: Plates per donor: three CD4 naive, three CD4 memory, two CD8 naive, one CD8 memory.

Findings of the study overall: Sharing across a handful of donors was seen in roughly 5% of naive CD4 clonotypes.

CDR1 is MDHEN and CDR2 is SYDVKM in the germline V gene. The CDR3 extends over 12 amino acids. Trimming pared 3 bases from V and 8 bases from J, leaving 8 bases between. The sequence derives from a woman aged 30 to 39 in good health. The material sequenced was naive CD8+ T cells sorted from blood. This chain connects TRBV28 to TRBJ2-1; D remains unclear. The CDR3 here is CASSFGIHEQFF. The DNA of the CDR3 is TGTGCCAGCAGTTTTGGGATTCATGAGCAGTTCTTC.